This TCR beta chain was found in a study of breast tumors, draining lymph nodes, adjacent tissues. The trim removed 4 bases at V and 16 bases at J, leaving 9 bases unmatched. This CDR3 is built from 13 residues. The germline gives CDR1 DFQATT, CDR2 SNEGSKA (reference sequence). Study-wide results and limits: Tumor repertoires ranked between lymph nodes and nontumor tissue in diversity, with V and J gene preferences. Luminal-like breast cancer showed significantly higher tumor–nontumor repertoire similarity than basal-like.

The lymph nodes were axillary draining lymph nodes from breast cancer patients. As regards this clonotype: Its cognate antigen is unknown.

Via MiXCR, TCRdb re-called the multiplex PCR reads, giving one row per CDR3 protein. Among over 250,000 distinct CDR3 sequences listed, 30% to 35% were seen once. V and J are TRBV20-1 and TRBJ1-6; 11 bases align to TRBD1. This receptor was obtained from a female donor with breast cancer. Some clones in this sample may be carry-over from other donors' samples. Sequenced input: axillary lymph node tissue. The CDR3 region is CSATPGQGVKLHF. The CDR3 region has the DNA TGCAGTGCTACCCCGGGACAGGGGGTCAAACTCCACTTT.